Sequencing of this TCR beta chain was carried out in a study of PD-L1 blockade in urothelial cancer (TCRdb year 2017). General notes on the study: Every patient began therapy around 2014 and was given atezolizumab 1,200 mg intravenously every 3 weeks. About 90% of the roughly 29 patients were identified as males with urothelial cancer of bladder origin, and a prior smoking history was reported by 18 of 29 patients. An ECOG performance status of 0 or 1 was recorded for the patients, and 0 to 3 prior chemotherapy regimens had been received by the patients. Blood samples were analyzed 3 weeks after the start of treatment (second dose) and 6 weeks after the start of treatment. Blood samples gave median yields of about 150,000 T cells and more than 80,000 unique TCRs, along with a median clonality of about 0.084. Somatic, immune and clinical correlates of response to PD-L1 blockade with atezolizumab in urothelial cancer were the focus of an exploratory multi-omic analysis. TCR sequencing covered pretreatment tumor samples and matched, serially collected peripheral blood taken before and after atezolizumab treatment. Durable clinical benefit meant progression-free survival longer than 6 months, and TCR features were also tested against progression-free and overall survival. Whole exome sequencing and RNA sequencing of pretreatment tumors were performed alongside TCR sequencing in the same patients. Durable clinical benefit was achieved by nine patients but not by the remaining 20. Pretreatment blood TCR-seq was available for about 27 patients, at least one posttreatment blood collection was obtained for some 25 patients, and tumor TCR-seq was available for some 25 patients. What the work shows at the level of the full study, not this receptor alone: Improved progression-free and overall survival was found to be associated with pretreatment peripheral blood TCR clonality below the median. Small sample size (n of about 30) and many exploratory analyses mean the results are intended to be hypothesis-generating. Greater expansion of tumor-associated TCR clones in peripheral blood 3 weeks after the start of treatment was observed in patients with durable benefit (n of about 20, p = 0.022).

Points on this clone: Its specific antigen is unknown. No much larger clone is present one base from it, and per-base qualities are unavailable.

The time point label of this sample denotes: pretreatment peripheral blood. The cohort included some 30 patients with locally advanced or metastatic urothelial carcinoma who were treated at Memorial Sloan Kettering on a trial protocol. Peripheral blood mononuclear cells were collected pretreatment and during treatment, at between 1 and 8 total time points per patient. The Qiagen DNeasy Blood extraction kit was used to purify genomic DNA from total PBMCs and from tumor samples. Collected pretreatment and during treatment, PBMCs were isolated and stored as previously described. At the junction V is shortened by 5 bases and J by 4 bases; bases outside the gene matches: 6. CDR1 and CDR2 are read off the germline V gene (reference sequence) as MNHEY and SMNVEV. The CDR3, cysteine through phenylalanine, is 14 amino acids long. Of all the DNA, just the CDR3 is kept, 42 bases in frame from base 1. Synthetic TCR analog templates were spiked into each PCR to estimate absolute template abundance from read counts. TCRbeta CDR3 regions were amplified from genomic DNA with bias-controlled V and J gene primers using the immunoSEQ assay. Sequencing of rearranged TCRbeta segments was performed at approximately 20X coverage. Regarding the original processing steps: Sequencing errors were corrected by clustering and CDR3s were annotated against IMGT to assign V, D and J genes. Downstream analyses used only productive TCRbeta rearrangements and left out out-of-frame or stop-codon sequences. Clonality was calculated as one minus the Shannon entropy normalized by the log of the number of unique productive sequences. Fisher's exact test with Benjamini-Hochberg correction, at a threshold of adjusted p below 0.01, was used to find clones that differed between time points or between blood and tumor. TCRdb holds this immuneACCESS table with in-frame rearrangements only. Some clones are missing; in checked studies, unresolved V genes explain under half, and the rest has no known cause. V, J and clone size reflect that table, while D and trimming were determined from the DNA. The sample includes around 130,000 clones, with about 88% observed a single time. The ten largest make up 3.2% of the sample.

The chain uses TRBV27 and TRBJ2-7, with 9 bases matching TRBD1. This sequence originates from a man aged 45-65 years with urothelial cancer. The sequences come from PBMCs, collected around atezolizumab (anti-PD-L1) treatment. The nucleotide sequence reads as follows: TGTGCCAGCAGTGCGACAGGGGGTGGGTACGAGCAGTACTTC. This sequence encodes CASSATGGGYEQYF.